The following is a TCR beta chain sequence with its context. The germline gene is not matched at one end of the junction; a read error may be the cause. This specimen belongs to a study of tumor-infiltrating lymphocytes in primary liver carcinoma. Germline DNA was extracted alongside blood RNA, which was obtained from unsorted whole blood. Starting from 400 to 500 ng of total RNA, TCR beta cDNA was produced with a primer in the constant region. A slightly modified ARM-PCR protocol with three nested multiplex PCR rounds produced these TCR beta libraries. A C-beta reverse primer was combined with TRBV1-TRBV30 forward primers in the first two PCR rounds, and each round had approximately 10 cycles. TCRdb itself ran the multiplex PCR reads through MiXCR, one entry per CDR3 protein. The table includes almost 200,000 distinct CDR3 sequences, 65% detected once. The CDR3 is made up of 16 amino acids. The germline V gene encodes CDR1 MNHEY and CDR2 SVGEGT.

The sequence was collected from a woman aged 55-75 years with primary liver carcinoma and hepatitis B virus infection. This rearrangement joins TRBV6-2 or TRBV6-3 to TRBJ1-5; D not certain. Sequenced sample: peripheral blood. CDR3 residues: CASSVPRHSFNQPQHF. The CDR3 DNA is TGTGCCAGCAGTGTTCCGAGACACTCATTCAATCAGCCCCAGCACTTT.